What follows is one T cell receptor beta chain and its context. CDR3 length equals 14 residues. Trimming removed 7 bases from V and 0 bases from J, with 12 bases in between. CDR1 and CDR2 (germline): SGHAT, FQNNGV. This sample stems from a study of control samples from healthy donors and cancer patients. The protocol was immunoSEQ multiplex PCR, while the TCRdb copy is restricted to in-frame clones and leaves out a portion. This table has around 170,000 clones, almost 90% appearing once. This TCR was sampled from a woman aged 30 to 39 in good health. The chain uses TRBV11-2 and TRBJ1-1; no reliable D call. Sequencing input: blood. The CDR3 region has the DNA TGTGCCAGCATGAAGGGCAGGTTGAACACTGAAGCTTTCTTT. This gives the protein CASMKGRLNTEAFF. The full variable domain, rest sourced from reference TRBV11-2 and TRBJ1-1, is EAGVAQSPRYKIIEKRQSVAFWCNPISGHATLYWYQQILGQGPKLLIQFQNNGVVDDSQLPKDRFSAERLKGVDSTLKIQPAKLEDSAVYLCASMKGRLNTEAFFGQGTRLTVV.